These 32 T cell receptor beta chains originate from one sample sequenced in a study of siplizumab effects on memory and regulatory T cells. Profiling relied on immunoSEQ multiplex PCR, and the TCRdb table lists in-frame clones only, not all of them. The sample yields around 86,000 clones, approximately 95% seen once. The sequenced sample consisted of non-Treg CD4+ T cells sorted from blood. All receptors come from a human donor in good health.

This chain connects TRBV5-8 to TRBJ1-3; D ambiguous. The CDR3 runs 17 residues. Trimming pared 0 bases from V and 0 bases from J, leaving 13 bases between. Germline CDR1 is SGHTS and CDR2 is YDEGEE. Here the CDR3 reads CASSLEGRTSSGNTIYF. The CDR3 DNA reads as TGTGCCAGCAGCTTGGAGGGCAGGACTAGCTCTGGAAACACCATATATTTT.

V and J are TRBV4-1 and TRBJ1-5; TRBD1 matches at 8 bases. The CDR3 is 16 residues long. V dropped 2 bases and J dropped 3; count of bases not matched to a gene: 6. From germline, CDR1 is MGHRA and CDR2 YSYEKL. DNA for the CDR3: TGCGCCAGCAGCCAATATGACAGGGGAGACAATCAGCCCCAGCATTTT. It translates to CASSQYDRGDNQPQHF.

This clone came up a few times. This chain connects TRBV6-5 to TRBJ1-5, with 8 nucleotides matching TRBD1. Germline V gene data show CDR1 as MNHEY and CDR2 as SVGAGI. This CDR3 is built from 13 residues. V lost 6 bases, J lost 7 bases, and 5 bases stayed unmatched. This CDR3 is CASSWDRRQPQHF. The CDR3 DNA sequence: TGTGCCAGCAGCTGGGACAGGCGCCAGCCCCAGCATTTT.

The rearrangement joins TRBV5-1 to TRBJ1-2, with D unclear. In germline, CDR1 is SGHRS, CDR2 YFSETQ. The CDR3 has 12 amino acids. V dropped 4 bases and J dropped 2 bases, with 6 bases sitting between them. The chain's CDR3 is CASSESNYGYTF. In nucleotides, the CDR3 is TGCGCCAGCAGCGAGTCCAACTATGGCTACACCTTC.

The sample holds one count of this clone. This CDR3 is also generated by other DNA sequences in the sample. This chain uses TRBV30 with TRBJ2-4, with TRBD2 matching over 10 bases. Germline assignment: CDR1 GTSNPN and CDR2 SVGIG (reference sequence). The CDR3 sequence is 17 residues long. Unmatched junction bases numbered 6, after V lost 0 bases and J lost 1 base. The CDR3 loop is CAWSVSGRGGAKNIQYF. Written as DNA, the CDR3 is TGTGCCTGGAGTGTAAGCGGGAGGGGTGGGGCCAAAAACATTCAGTACTTC.

This chain connects TRBV20-1 to TRBJ2-5; no clear D gene. V gave up 7 bases and J gave up 5 bases, with 11 bases separating them. The CDR3 runs to 11 residues. Per germline, CDR1 DFQATT and CDR2 SNEGSKA (reference sequence). This chain's CDR3 is CSVASVETQYF. The CDR3 bases are TGCAGTGTGGCCAGTGTTGAGACCCAGTACTTC.

The J gene is TRBJ2-3, the V gene TRBV29-1, with 9 positions matching TRBD2. The CDR3 consists of 14 residues. V trimming: 7 bases; J trimming: 1 base; junction bases outside the gene matches: 6. Germline loops: CDR1 SQVTM, CDR2 ANQGSEA. For the CDR3, the DNA is TGCAGCGCCGTTAGGACTAGCGGCACAGATACGCAGTATTTT. It codes for CSAVRTSGTDTQYF.

V and J are TRBV13 and TRBJ1-1; D not certain. In germline, CDR1 is PRHDT, CDR2 FYEKMQ (reference sequence). The CDR3 length is 13 residues. Trimming stripped 3 bases from V and 1 base from J, with 6 bases between. The CDR3 region has the DNA TGTGCCAGCAGCTTCAGGCGGAACACTGAAGCTTTCTTT. It yields the protein CASSFRRNTEAFF. The full variable domain, in which reference TRBV13 and TRBJ1-1 provide the parts outside the CDR3, is AAGVIQSPRHLIKEKRETATLKCYPIPRHDTVYWYQQGPGQDPQFLISFYEKMQSDKGSIPDRFSAQQFSDYHSELNMSSLELGDSALYFCASSFRRNTEAFFGQGTRLTVV.

The chain couples TRBV7-8 to TRBJ1-1; D not certain. Germline-derived CDR1 and CDR2 are SGHVS and FQNEAQ. Trimming cost V 0 bases and J 3 bases, with 5 bases left between them. The CDR3 covers 13 residues. CDR3 sequence (DNA): TGTGCCAGCAGCTTAGCCCTTTACACTGAAGCTTTCTTT. This sequence encodes CASSLALYTEAFF.

This chain links TRBV5-1 with TRBJ1-3, with D hard to call. The CDR3 has 14 residues. The ends were cut back, 2 bases at V and 0 bases at J, with 6 bases in the middle. Germline CDR1 SGHRS, CDR2 YFSETQ. This CDR3 is CASSFDISGNTIYF. The CDR3 DNA reads TGCGCCAGCAGCTTCGACATCTCTGGAAACACCATATATTTT.

This chain joins TRBV2 and TRBJ1-3; 7 bases align to TRBD1. This CDR3 contains 12 residues. V was pared by 6 bases and J by 9 bases, with 5 bases of the junction left unmatched. Germline V gene sequence: CDR1 SNHLY, CDR2 FYNNEI. CDR3 protein: CASREDRSTIYF. The CDR3 DNA is TGTGCCAGCAGGGAGGACAGGAGCACCATATATTTT.

This clone showed up just once. The chain joins TRBV6-1 to TRBJ2-7, with D unclear. CDR1 is MNHNS and CDR2 is SASEGT in the germline V gene. The germline V and J ends were trimmed by 6 bases and 6 bases, with 12 bases remaining between them. The CDR3 contains 12 residues. CDR3: CASRAQESEQYF. The DNA of the CDR3 is TGTGCCAGCAGAGCGCAGGAATCCGAGCAGTACTTC.

The chain employs TRBV5-8 and TRBJ2-3, with D unresolved. Germline loops: CDR1 SGHTS, CDR2 YDEGEE. This CDR3 region has 16 residues. With 0 bases removed from V and 1 base from J, the gap between germline ends came to 12 bases. The CDR3 reads CASSLGIQQGTDTQYF. The CDR3 nucleotides are TGTGCCAGCAGCTTGGGTATTCAACAAGGCACAGATACGCAGTATTTT. Looking up the rest from reference TRBV5-8 and TRBJ2-3 gives the full variable domain: EAGVTQSPTHLIKTRGQQATLRCSPISGHTSVYWYQQALGLGLQFLLWYDEGEERNRGNFPPRFSGRQFPNYSSELNVNALELEDSALYLCASSLGIQQGTDTQYFGPGTRLTVL.

The gene calls are TRBV7-2 and TRBJ1-1; maybe TRBD1 (6 bases). V was trimmed by 2 bases and J by 3 bases, leaving 10 bases between them. This CDR3 has 14 amino acids. Germline CDR1 SGHTA, CDR2 FQGNSA. The CDR3 here is CASSLRQGHTEAFF. CDR3 bases: TGTGCCAGCAGCTTACGGCAGGGGCACACTGAAGCTTTCTTT.

V and J are TRBV7-2 and TRBJ2-1; tentative D call: TRBD1 (7 bases). Trimming pared 5 bases from V and 9 bases from J, leaving 20 bases between. The germline CDR1 and CDR2 sequences are SGHTA and FQGNSA. This CDR3 spans 15 amino acids. Here the CDR3 DNA reads TGTGCCAGCAGCGTACTAGGACAGGTGGGGGGTGAGCAGTTCTTC. Translated: CASSVLGQVGGEQFF.

The V gene is TRBV4-1, the J gene TRBJ2-7; 9 bases fit TRBD2. V trimming: 1 base; J trimming: 7 bases; junction bases outside the gene matches: 8. This CDR3 has 15 amino acids. Germline CDR1 MGHRA, CDR2 YSYEKL. The CDR3 coding sequence is TGCGCCAGCAGCCAAGTAGGCGGACTAGCGTCTGAGCAGTACTTC. This gives the protein CASSQVGGLASEQYF.

The rearrangement uses TRBV7-9 and TRBJ2-5; TRBD2 might be the D (5 bases). CDR3 size: 13 residues. Germline V gene sequence: CDR1 SEHNR, CDR2 FQNEAQ (reference sequence). Trimming took 5 bases from V and 3 from J, leaving 10 bases between them. The CDR3 DNA sequence: TGTGCCAGCAGCAGAGGGTCGGAAGAGACCCAGTACTTC. It specifies CASSRGSEETQYF.

This chain joins TRBV7-2 and TRBJ2-3, with 9 nucleotides matching TRBD2. Germline CDR1 and CDR2: SGHTA and FQGNSA. CDR3 length: 14 amino acids. V lost 5 bases, J lost 10 bases, and 10 bases stayed unmatched. The CDR3 nucleotides are TGTGCCAGCAGCCCCCCGGGCGGGAGGGCCCCGCAGTATTTT. Protein: CASSPPGGRAPQYF.

This sequence joins TRBV7-2 and TRBJ2-7; D unclear. Germline lookup yields CDR1 SGHTA and CDR2 FQGNSA. The CDR3 has 15 residues. Trimming pared 0 bases from V and 3 bases from J, leaving 12 bases between. The CDR3 DNA is TGTGCCAGCAGCTTAGCGCCCCAGCCGTTCTACGAGCAGTACTTC. This sequence encodes CASSLAPQPFYEQYF. Full variable domain (outside the CDR3, taken from reference TRBV7-2 and TRBJ2-7): GAGVSQSPSNKVTEKGKDVELRCDPISGHTALYWYRQSLGQGLEFLIYFQGNSAPDKSGLPSDRFSAERTGGSVSTLTIQRTQQEDSAVYLCASSLAPQPFYEQYFGPGTRLTVT.

V gene TRBV5-4 combines with J gene TRBJ2-3, with 15 bases that match TRBD2. Germline CDR1 reads SGHNT; CDR2 reads YYREEE (reference sequence). The J segment lost 1 base and the V segment lost 4 bases, leaving 7 bases of the junction unmatched. The CDR3 runs 18 residues. CDR3 in amino acids: CASSQLGLAGGGTDTQYF. The CDR3 DNA reads as TGTGCCAGCAGCCAACTGGGACTAGCGGGAGGCGGCACAGATACGCAGTATTTT.

The CDR3 coding sequence is TGTGCCAGTAGTGACCTGAGCCAGATTAGCAATCAGCCCCAGCATTTT. It translates to CASSDLSQISNQPQHF. This chain joins TRBV19 and TRBJ1-5; D not resolved. V lost 5 bases and J lost 0, with 14 bases in between. The germline V gene has CDR1 LNHDA and CDR2 SQIVND (reference sequence). The CDR3 runs to 16 residues.

This clone was recorded once. V gene TRBV5-1 combines with J gene TRBJ2-5; 9 nucleotides align to TRBD1. The CDR3 consists of 16 residues. The germline CDR1 and CDR2 sequences are SGHRS and YFSETQ. J gave up 1 base and V 7 bases, and 11 bases lay outside the gene matches. The CDR3 DNA sequence: TGCGCCAGCGCCGTTGGGACAGGGAGACTCCAAGAGACCCAGTACTTC. This codes for CASAVGTGRLQETQYF. The entire variable domain, with the rest obtained from reference TRBV5-1 and TRBJ2-5, is as follows: KAGVTQTPRYLIKTRGQQVTLSCSPISGHRSVSWYQQTPGQGLQFLFEYFSETQRNKGNFPGRFSGRQFSNSRSEMNVSTLELGDSALYLCASAVGTGRLQETQYFGPGTRLLVL.

The V and J genes are TRBV5-1 and TRBJ2-7; D gene uncertain. Germline values: CDR1 SGHRS, CDR2 YFSETQ. V was clipped by 1 base and J by 2 bases, with 13 bases between them. This CDR3 comprises 15 residues. The CDR3 coding sequence is TGCGCCAGCAGCTTGAATCCGGGTTTTGCCTACGAGCAGTACTTC. This sequence encodes CASSLNPGFAYEQYF.

The chain uses TRBV29-1 and TRBJ1-1; D call uncertain. Germline V CDR1 and CDR2: SQVTM, ANQGSEA. The V and J ends lost 4 bases and 1 base respectively, with 4 bases between them. CDR3 size: 11 residues. The CDR3 DNA sequence: TGCAGCGTTGGGACGAACACTGAAGCTTTCTTT. It translates to CSVGTNTEAFF.

The V and J genes are TRBV5-4 and TRBJ1-4; the D gene is possibly TRBD1 (6 bases). The CDR3 runs to 15 residues. Trimming left V 0 bases short and J 8 bases short, with 14 bases between. Germline V lookup: CDR1 SGHNT, CDR2 YYREEE (reference sequence). The CDR3 coding sequence is TGTGCCAGCAGCTTGGGACAGGAAAGAGGAGAAAAACTGTTTTTT. This gives the protein CASSLGQERGEKLFF.

DNA of the CDR3: TGCGCCAGCAGCCCCCTAGCGGGAGAGGACACGCAGTATTTT. This sequence encodes CASSPLAGEDTQYF. The chain uses TRBV5-1 and TRBJ2-3; 10 bases fit TRBD2. The germline gives CDR1 SGHRS, CDR2 YFSETQ. The CDR3 covers 14 residues. Unmatched junction bases numbered 8, after V lost 4 bases and J lost 9 bases.

This chain connects TRBV7-9 to TRBJ1-4; TRBD1 is a possible D gene (5 bases). There are 16 residues in the CDR3. Per the germline V gene, CDR1 is SEHNR and CDR2 is FQNEAQ (reference sequence). Trimming removed 3 bases from V and 3 bases from J, with 14 bases in between. CDR3 protein: CASSFGGVLSNEKLFF. In DNA form, the CDR3 reads TGTGCCAGCAGCTTCGGAGGGGTGTTATCTAATGAAAAACTGTTTTTT. Full variable domain (missing parts from reference TRBV7-9 and TRBJ1-4): DTGVSQNPRHKITKRGQNVTFRCDPISEHNRLYWYRQTLGQGPEFLTYFQNEAQLEKSRLLSDRFSAERPKGSFSTLEIQRTEQGDSAMYLCASSFGGVLSNEKLFFGSGTQLSVL.

The rearrangement joins TRBV12-5 to TRBJ1-2, with 9 bases that match TRBD1. The V and J ends lost 0 bases and 6 bases, in that order; junction bases with no gene match: 5. Germline V gene lookup returns CDR1 LGHNT and CDR2 FRNRAP. The CDR3 contains 15 residues. The CDR3 DNA is TGTGCTAGTGGTTTGGTACAGGGGGCTACCCATGGCTACACCTTC. This translates into CASGLVQGATHGYTF. The variable domain in full, completed from reference TRBV12-5 and TRBJ1-2, reads DARVTQTPRHKVTEMGQEVTMRCQPILGHNTVFWYRQTMMQGLELLAYFRNRAPLDDSGMPKDRFSAEMPDATLATLKIQPSEPRDSAVYFCASGLVQGATHGYTFGSGTRLTVV.

The chain's CDR3 is CASSVTAGDTQYF. The CDR3 DNA reads TGTGCCAGCAGCGTAACCGCAGGGGATACGCAGTATTTT. This chain connects TRBV9 to TRBJ2-3, with D perhaps matching TRBD1 (5 bases). V shed 1 base and J shed 6 bases, with 9 bases lying between them. Germline V CDR1 and CDR2: SGDLS, YYNGEE. The CDR3 is 13 amino acids.

The chain links TRBV19 to TRBJ2-1; 10 bases are shared with TRBD2. This CDR3 comprises 15 residues. Per the germline V gene, CDR1 is LNHDA and CDR2 is SQIVND (reference sequence). The V gene end was trimmed by 3 bases and the J gene end by 6 bases; junction bases not matched to a gene: 5. The CDR3 bases are TGTGCCAGTAGTATGCTAGCGGGAGCCGGCAATGAGCAGTTCTTC. Translating it yields CASSMLAGAGNEQFF.

The V and J genes are TRBV5-1 and TRBJ2-5, with TRBD2 identical over 12 bases. The V segment lost 0 bases and the J segment 6 bases; nucleotides outside the gene matches: 3. Looked up from germline, CDR1 is SGHRS and CDR2 is YFSETQ. The CDR3 runs to 15 residues. The CDR3 DNA is TGCGCCAGCAGCTTGGGAGGGACTAGCGGGCAGACCCAGTACTTC. As protein: CASSLGGTSGQTQYF.

The rearrangement uses TRBV5-1 and TRBJ2-3; 7 nucleotides line up with TRBD2. The V and J ends lost 2 bases and 2 bases, in that order; junction bases with no gene match: 5. Germline values: CDR1 SGHRS, CDR2 YFSETQ. This CDR3 spans 15 amino acids. This chain's CDR3 is CASSLQAGITDTQYF. The CDR3 DNA reads TGCGCCAGCAGCTTACAAGCGGGAATCACAGATACGCAGTATTTT.